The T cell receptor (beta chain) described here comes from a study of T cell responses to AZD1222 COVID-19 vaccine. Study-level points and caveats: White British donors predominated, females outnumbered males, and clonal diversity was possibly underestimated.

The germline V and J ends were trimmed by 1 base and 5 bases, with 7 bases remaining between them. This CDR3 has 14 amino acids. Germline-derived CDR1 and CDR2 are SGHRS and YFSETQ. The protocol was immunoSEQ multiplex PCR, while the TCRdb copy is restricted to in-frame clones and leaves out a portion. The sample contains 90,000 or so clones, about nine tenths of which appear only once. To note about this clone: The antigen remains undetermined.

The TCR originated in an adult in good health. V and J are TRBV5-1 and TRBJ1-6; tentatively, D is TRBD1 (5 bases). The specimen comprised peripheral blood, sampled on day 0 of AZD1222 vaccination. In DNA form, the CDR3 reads TGCGCCAGCAGCTTGATGGGGGATAATTCACCCCTCCACTTT. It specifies CASSLMGDNSPLHF.